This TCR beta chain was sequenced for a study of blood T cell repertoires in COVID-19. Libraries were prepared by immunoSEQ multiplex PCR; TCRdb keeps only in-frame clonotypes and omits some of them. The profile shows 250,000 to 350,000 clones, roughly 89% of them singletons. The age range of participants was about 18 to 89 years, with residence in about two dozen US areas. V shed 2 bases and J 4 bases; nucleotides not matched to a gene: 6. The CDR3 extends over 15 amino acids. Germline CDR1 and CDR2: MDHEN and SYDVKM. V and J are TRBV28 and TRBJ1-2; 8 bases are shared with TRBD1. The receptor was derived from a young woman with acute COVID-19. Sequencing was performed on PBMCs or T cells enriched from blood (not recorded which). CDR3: CASSLPPGGAYGYTF. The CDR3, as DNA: TGTGCCAGCAGTTTACCCCCAGGGGGCGCCTATGGCTACACCTTC.